This T cell receptor beta chain was documented in a study of blood T cells in healthy people across ages. Combining a sample-barcoded 5' primer with a J-beta primer mix, a second PCR ran for roughly 6 to 12 cycles. In TCRdb, the 5' RACE reads were re-called with MiXCR into one record per CDR3 protein. The sample lists nearly 1 million distinct CDR3 sequences, just over 50% seen once, with about a fifth in the top ten. Note on this clonotype: The antigen is not known.

This CDR3 has 14 residues. Germline lookup yields CDR1 DFQATT and CDR2 SNEGSKA (reference sequence). Investigators took about 10 milliliters of peripheral blood from every donor. Regarding the study as a whole: More naive CD4+ cells and higher diversity were found in long-lived than in aged donors.

V is TRBV20-1 and J is TRBJ2-5; 10 nucleotides match TRBD2. With the DNA end fitting TRBJ2-7 better, the J assignment may be wrong. The TCR was taken from a woman aged 55-70 years in good health. The sample consisted of blood. DNA of the CDR3: TGCAGTGCTAGAGAGCCGGGACTAGCGTACGAGCAGTACTTC. Its protein product is CSAREPGLAYEQYF.